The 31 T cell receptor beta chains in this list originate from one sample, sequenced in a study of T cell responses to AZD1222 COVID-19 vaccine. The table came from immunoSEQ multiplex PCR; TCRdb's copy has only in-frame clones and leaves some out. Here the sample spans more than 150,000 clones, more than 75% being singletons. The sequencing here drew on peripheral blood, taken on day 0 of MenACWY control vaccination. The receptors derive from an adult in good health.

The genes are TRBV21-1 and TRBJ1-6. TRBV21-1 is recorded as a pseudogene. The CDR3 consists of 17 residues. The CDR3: CASSKGGRRAYNSPLHF. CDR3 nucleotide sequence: TGTGCCAGCAGCAAAGGTGGCAGGAGGGCCTATAATTCACCCCTCCACTTT.

The CDR3: CASSPGGRTDTQYF. CDR3 DNA: TGTGCCAGTAGTCCAGGGGGTAGGACAGATACGCAGTATTTT. The V and J genes are TRBV19 and TRBJ2-3; 7 nucleotides align to TRBD1. Looked up from germline, CDR1 is LNHDA and CDR2 is SQIVND (reference sequence). This CDR3 spans 14 amino acids. After removal of 5 bases from V and 3 bases from J, the junction contained 5 bases not matched to a gene.

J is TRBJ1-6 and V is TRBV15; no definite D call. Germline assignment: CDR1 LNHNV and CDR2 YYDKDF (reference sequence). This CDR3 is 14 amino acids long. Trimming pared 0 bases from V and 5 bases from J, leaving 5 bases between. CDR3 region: CATSRDRDNSPLHF. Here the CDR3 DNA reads TGTGCCACCAGCAGAGACCGGGATAATTCACCCCTCCACTTT.

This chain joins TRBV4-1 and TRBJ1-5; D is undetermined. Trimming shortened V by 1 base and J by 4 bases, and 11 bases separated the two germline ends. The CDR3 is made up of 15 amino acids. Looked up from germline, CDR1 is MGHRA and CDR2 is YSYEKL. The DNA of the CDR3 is TGCGCCAGCAGCCAAGCTTGGACGGAGAATCAGCCCCAGCATTTT. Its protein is CASSQAWTENQPQHF.

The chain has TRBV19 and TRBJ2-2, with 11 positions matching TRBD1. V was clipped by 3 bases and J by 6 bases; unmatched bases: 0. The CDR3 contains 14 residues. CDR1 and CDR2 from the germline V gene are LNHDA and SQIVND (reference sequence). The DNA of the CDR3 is TGTGCCAGTAGTATGGGACAGGGGGCCGGGGAGCTGTTTTTT. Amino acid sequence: CASSMGQGAGELFF. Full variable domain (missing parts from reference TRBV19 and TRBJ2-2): DGGITQSPKYLFRKEGQNVTLSCEQNLNHDAMYWYRQDPGQGLRLIYYSQIVNDFQKGDIAEGYSVSREKKESFPLTVTSAQKNPTAFYLCASSMGQGAGELFFGEGSRLTVL.

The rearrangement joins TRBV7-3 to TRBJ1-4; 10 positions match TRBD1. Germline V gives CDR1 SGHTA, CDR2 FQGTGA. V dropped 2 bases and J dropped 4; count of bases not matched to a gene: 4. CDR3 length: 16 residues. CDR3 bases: TGTGCCAGCAGCTTACCTGGACAGGGGGGTAATGAAAAACTGTTTTTT. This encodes CASSLPGQGGNEKLFF.

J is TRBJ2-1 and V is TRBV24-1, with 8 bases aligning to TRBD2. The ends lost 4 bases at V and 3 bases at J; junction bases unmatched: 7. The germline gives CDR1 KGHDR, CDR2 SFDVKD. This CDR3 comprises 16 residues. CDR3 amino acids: CATSDTTSGDYNEQFF. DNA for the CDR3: TGTGCCACCAGTGACACCACTAGCGGAGACTACAATGAGCAGTTCTTC.

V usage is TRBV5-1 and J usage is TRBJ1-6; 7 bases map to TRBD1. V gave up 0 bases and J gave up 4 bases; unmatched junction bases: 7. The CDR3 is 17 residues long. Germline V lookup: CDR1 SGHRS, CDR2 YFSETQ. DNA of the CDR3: TGCGCCAGCAGCTTGGAACGATCAGGGGGGTATAATTCACCCCTCCACTTT. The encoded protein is CASSLERSGGYNSPLHF.

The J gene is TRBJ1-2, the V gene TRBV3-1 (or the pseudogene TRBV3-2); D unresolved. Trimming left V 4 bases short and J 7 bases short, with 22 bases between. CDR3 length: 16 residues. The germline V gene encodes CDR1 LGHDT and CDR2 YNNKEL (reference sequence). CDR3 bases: TGTGCCAGCAGCCGTATCTTGAAAGGGCGCAAGGGTGGCTACACCTTC. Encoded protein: CASSRILKGRKGGYTF.

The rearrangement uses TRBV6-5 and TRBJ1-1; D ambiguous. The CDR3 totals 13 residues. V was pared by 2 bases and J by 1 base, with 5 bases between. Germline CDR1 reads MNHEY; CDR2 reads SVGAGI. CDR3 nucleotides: TGTGCCAGCAGTTACGAAGAGAACACTGAAGCTTTCTTT. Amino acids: CASSYEENTEAFF.

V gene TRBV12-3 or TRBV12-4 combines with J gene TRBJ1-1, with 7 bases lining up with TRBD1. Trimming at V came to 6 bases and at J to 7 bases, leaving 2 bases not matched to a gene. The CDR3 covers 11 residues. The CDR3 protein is CASSYRGEAFF. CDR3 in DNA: TGTGCCAGCAGCTACAGGGGTGAAGCTTTCTTT.

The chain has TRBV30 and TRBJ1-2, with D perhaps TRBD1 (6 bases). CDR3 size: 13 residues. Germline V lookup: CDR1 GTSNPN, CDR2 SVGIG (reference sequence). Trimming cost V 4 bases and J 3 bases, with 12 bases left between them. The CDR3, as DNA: TGTGCCTGGACCATGGCAGGGGACTATGGCTACACCTTC. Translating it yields CAWTMAGDYGYTF.

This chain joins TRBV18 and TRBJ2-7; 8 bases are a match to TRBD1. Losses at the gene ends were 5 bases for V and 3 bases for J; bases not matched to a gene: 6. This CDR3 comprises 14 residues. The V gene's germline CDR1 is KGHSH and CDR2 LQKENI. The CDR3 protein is CASSGDRGSYEQYF. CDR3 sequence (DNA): TGTGCCAGCTCAGGAGACAGGGGAAGCTACGAGCAGTACTTC. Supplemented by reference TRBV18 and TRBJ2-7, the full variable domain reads NAGVMQNPRHLVRRRGQEARLRCSPMKGHSHVYWYRQLPEEGLKFMVYLQKENIIDESGMPKERFSAEFPKEGPSILRIQQVVRGDSAAYFCASSGDRGSYEQYFGPGTRLTVT.

The CDR3 sequence is CASSTLNTGELFF. The DNA for the CDR3 is TGTGCCAGTAGTACTTTGAACACCGGGGAGCTGTTTTTT. The chain recombines TRBV19 with TRBJ2-2; D is unresolved. Trimming took 4 bases from V and 1 from J, leaving 4 bases between them. This CDR3 spans 13 amino acids. Looked up from germline, CDR1 is LNHDA and CDR2 is SQIVND (reference sequence).

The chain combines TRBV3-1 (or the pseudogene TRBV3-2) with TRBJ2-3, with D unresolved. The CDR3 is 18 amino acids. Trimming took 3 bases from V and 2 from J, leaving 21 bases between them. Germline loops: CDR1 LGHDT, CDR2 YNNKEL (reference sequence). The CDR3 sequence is CASSHMARSQSATDTQYF. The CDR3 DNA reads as TGTGCCAGCAGCCATATGGCCCGGAGCCAGAGCGCCACAGATACGCAGTATTTT.

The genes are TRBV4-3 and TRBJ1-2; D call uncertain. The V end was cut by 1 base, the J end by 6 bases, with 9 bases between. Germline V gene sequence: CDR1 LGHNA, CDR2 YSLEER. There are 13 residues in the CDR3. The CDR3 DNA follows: TGCGCCAGCAGCCAAGTCGGAGGGAATGGCTACACCTTC. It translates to CASSQVGGNGYTF.

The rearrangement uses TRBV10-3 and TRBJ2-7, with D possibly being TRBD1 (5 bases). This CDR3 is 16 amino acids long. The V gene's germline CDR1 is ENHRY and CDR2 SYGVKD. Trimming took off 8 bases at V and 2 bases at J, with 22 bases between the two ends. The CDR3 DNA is TGTGCCATCGGGGCGAATGAAGGGCAGGGCACCTACGAGCAGTACTTC. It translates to CAIGANEGQGTYEQYF.

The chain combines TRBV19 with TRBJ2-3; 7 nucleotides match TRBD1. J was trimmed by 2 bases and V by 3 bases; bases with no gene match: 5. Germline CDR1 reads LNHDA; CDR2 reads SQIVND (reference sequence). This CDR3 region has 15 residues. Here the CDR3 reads CASSIWDSPTDTQYF. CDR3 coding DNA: TGTGCCAGTAGTATTTGGGACAGCCCCACAGATACGCAGTATTTT.

The CDR3 region is CASSEIRGPSPKNIQYF. As DNA, the CDR3 is TGTGCCAGCAGCGAAATAAGGGGACCATCTCCCAAAAACATTCAGTACTTC. The J gene is TRBJ2-4, the V gene TRBV7-8; D assignment may be TRBD1 or TRBD2 (5 bases each). Germline V gives CDR1 SGHVS, CDR2 FQNEAQ. V was clipped by 5 bases and J by 2 bases, with 19 bases between them. This CDR3 has 17 residues.

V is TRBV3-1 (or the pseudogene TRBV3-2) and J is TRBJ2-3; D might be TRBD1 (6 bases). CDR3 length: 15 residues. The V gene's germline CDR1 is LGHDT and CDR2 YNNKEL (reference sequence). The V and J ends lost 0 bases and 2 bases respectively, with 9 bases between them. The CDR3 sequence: CASSQEGHFTDTQYF. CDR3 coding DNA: TGTGCCAGCAGCCAAGAGGGACATTTCACAGATACGCAGTATTTT.

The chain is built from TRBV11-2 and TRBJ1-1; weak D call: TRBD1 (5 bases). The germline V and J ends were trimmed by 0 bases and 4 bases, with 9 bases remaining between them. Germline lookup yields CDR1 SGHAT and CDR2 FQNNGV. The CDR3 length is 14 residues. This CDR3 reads CASSLEGQGTEAFF. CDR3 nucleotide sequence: TGTGCCAGCAGCTTAGAGGGGCAGGGCACTGAAGCTTTCTTT.

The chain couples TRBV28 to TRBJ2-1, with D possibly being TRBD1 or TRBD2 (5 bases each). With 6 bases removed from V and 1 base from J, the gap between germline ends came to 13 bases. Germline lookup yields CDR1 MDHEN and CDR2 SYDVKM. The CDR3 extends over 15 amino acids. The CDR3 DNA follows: TGTGCCAGCAGGGGTGGCAGGGAGTCCTACAATGAGCAGTTCTTC. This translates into CASRGGRESYNEQFF.

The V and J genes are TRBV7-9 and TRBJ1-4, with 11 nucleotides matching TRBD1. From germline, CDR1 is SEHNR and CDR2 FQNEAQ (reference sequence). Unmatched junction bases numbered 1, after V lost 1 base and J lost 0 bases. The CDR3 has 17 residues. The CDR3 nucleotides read TGTGCCAGCAGCTTAGGGACAGGGGGCACAACTAATGAAAAACTGTTTTTT. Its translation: CASSLGTGGTTNEKLFF. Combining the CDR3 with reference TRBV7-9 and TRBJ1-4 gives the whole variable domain DTGVSQNPRHKITKRGQNVTFRCDPISEHNRLYWYRQTLGQGPEFLTYFQNEAQLEKSRLLSDRFSAERPKGSFSTLEIQRTEQGDSAMYLCASSLGTGGTTNEKLFFGSGTQLSVL.

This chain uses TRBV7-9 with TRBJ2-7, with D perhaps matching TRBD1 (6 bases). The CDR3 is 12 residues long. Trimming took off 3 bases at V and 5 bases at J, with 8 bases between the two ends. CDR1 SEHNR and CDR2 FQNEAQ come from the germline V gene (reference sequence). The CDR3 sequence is CASSLRTDEQYF. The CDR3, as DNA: TGTGCCAGCAGCTTGAGGACAGACGAGCAGTACTTC. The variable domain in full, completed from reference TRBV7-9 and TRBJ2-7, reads DTGVSQNPRHKITKRGQNVTFRCDPISEHNRLYWYRQTLGQGPEFLTYFQNEAQLEKSRLLSDRFSAERPKGSFSTLEIQRTEQGDSAMYLCASSLRTDEQYFGPGTRLTVT.

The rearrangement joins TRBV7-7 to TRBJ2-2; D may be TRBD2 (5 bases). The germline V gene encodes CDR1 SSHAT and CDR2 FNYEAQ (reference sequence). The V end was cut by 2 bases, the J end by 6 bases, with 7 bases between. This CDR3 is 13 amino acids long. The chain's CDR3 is CASSLTEAGELFF. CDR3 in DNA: TGTGCCAGCAGCTTAACGGAGGCCGGGGAGCTGTTTTTT.

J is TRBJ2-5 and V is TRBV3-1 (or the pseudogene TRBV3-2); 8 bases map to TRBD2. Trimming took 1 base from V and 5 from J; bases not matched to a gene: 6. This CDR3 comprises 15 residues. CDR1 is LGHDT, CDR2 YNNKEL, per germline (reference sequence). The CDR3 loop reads CASSQVTGGMETQYF. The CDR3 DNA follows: TGTGCCAGCAGCCAAGTAACGGGAGGGATGGAGACCCAGTACTTC.

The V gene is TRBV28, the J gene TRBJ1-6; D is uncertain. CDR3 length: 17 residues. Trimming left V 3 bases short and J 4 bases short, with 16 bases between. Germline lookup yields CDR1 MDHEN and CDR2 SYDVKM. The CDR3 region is CASSFHPTGGYNSPLHF. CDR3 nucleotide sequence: TGTGCCAGCAGTTTTCACCCTACGGGAGGGTATAATTCACCCCTCCACTTT.

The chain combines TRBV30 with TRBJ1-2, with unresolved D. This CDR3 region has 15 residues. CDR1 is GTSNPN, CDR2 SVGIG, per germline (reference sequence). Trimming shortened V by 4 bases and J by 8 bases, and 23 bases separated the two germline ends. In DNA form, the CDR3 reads TGTGCCTGGACCGCGGAGGGCAAAGGCCTACGGGGCTACACCTTC. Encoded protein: CAWTAEGKGLRGYTF.

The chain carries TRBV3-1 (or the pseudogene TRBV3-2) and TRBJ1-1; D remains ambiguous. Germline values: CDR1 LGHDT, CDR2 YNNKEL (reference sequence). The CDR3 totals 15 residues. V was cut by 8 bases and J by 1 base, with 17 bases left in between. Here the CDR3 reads CASRRFSDGNTEAFF. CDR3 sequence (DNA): TGTGCCAGCCGCAGGTTTAGCGATGGGAACACTGAAGCTTTCTTT.

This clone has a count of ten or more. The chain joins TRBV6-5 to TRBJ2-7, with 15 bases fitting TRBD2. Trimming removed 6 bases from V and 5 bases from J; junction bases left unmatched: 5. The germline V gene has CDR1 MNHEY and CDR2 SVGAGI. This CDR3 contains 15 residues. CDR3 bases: TGTGCCAGCAGCGGGACTAGCGGGGGGCGTGACGAGCAGTACTTC. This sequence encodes CASSGTSGGRDEQYF.

CDR3 loop: CASSLAGTAGNEQYF. The CDR3 DNA is TGTGCCAGTAGTCTAGCCGGGACAGCAGGCAACGAGCAGTACTTC. The rearrangement joins TRBV19 to TRBJ2-7; 7 bases map to TRBD1. There are 15 residues in the CDR3. Germline CDR1 and CDR2: LNHDA and SQIVND (reference sequence). Germline trimming cut 5 bases from V and 5 bases from J; bases unmatched to any gene: 12. The full variable domain, rest sourced from reference TRBV19 and TRBJ2-7, is DGGITQSPKYLFRKEGQNVTLSCEQNLNHDAMYWYRQDPGQGLRLIYYSQIVNDFQKGDIAEGYSVSREKKESFPLTVTSAQKNPTAFYLCASSLAGTAGNEQYFGPGTRLTVT.